A single sample gave rise to the 24 T cell receptor beta chains below, sequenced in a study of cytomegalovirus exposure and HLA in healthy donors. The PCR made use of 60 Vbeta and 13 Jbeta primers. This table comes from immunoSEQ multiplex PCR, and its TCRdb copy is limited to in-frame clones, with some not included. Here the sample table reports just over 150,000 clones. Specimen: PBMCs. Every receptor here comes from a woman aged 60-75 years in good health and CMV-seronegative.

V gene TRBV4-2 combines with J gene TRBJ2-7; D might be TRBD2 (6 bases). Germline V gene data show CDR1 as LGHNA and CDR2 as YNFKEQ. V dropped 1 base and J dropped 2 bases, with 9 bases sitting between them. The CDR3 covers 14 residues. CDR3 DNA: TGTGCCAGCAGCCAAGGACGGGGGACCTACGAGCAGTACTTC. Amino acids: CASSQGRGTYEQYF.

J is TRBJ2-5 and V is TRBV15; 9 bases agree with TRBD1. Unmatched junction bases numbered 6, after V lost 9 bases and J lost 1 base. The CDR3 covers 14 residues. Germline V gene lookup returns CDR1 LNHNV and CDR2 YYDKDF (reference sequence). The CDR3 DNA reads TGTGCCACTACTACAGGGGGCCCCCAAGAGACCCAGTACTTC. Protein sequence: CATTTGGPQETQYF. The whole variable domain, filled in from reference TRBV15 and TRBJ2-5, reads DAMVIQNPRYQVTQFGKPVTLSCSQTLNHNVMYWYQQKSSQAPKLLFHYYDKDFNNEADTPDNFQSRRPNTSFCFLDIRSPGLGDTAMYLCATTTGGPQETQYFGPGTRLLVL.

The chain is built from TRBV5-1 and TRBJ1-5; 7 positions agree with TRBD1. The CDR3 sequence is 15 residues long. The germline V gene has CDR1 SGHRS and CDR2 YFSETQ. V shed 4 bases, J shed 7 bases, and the junction held 11 bases outside the gene matches. Here the CDR3 reads CASSRDSSGNQPQHF. The CDR3 DNA sequence: TGCGCCAGCAGCCGGGACAGTTCGGGGAACCAGCCCCAGCATTTT.

The chain recombines TRBV11-2 with TRBJ1-1; D possibly corresponds to TRBD1 (6 bases). The CDR3 contains 12 residues. CDR1 and CDR2 from the germline V gene are SGHAT and FQNNGV. V lost 4 bases and J 7 bases, leaving 10 bases between the germline ends. CDR3 nucleotides: TGTGCCAGCAGCTCGGAACAGGGTGAAGCTTTCTTT. Residues: CASSSEQGEAFF.

The chain uses TRBV6-1 and TRBJ1-4; D not resolved. Germline V CDR1 and CDR2: MNHNS, SASEGT. CDR3 size: 15 residues. Trimming shortened V by 6 bases and J by 4 bases, and 15 bases separated the two germline ends. CDR3 in DNA: TGTGCCAGCAGCCCGCGGTCGGCGGGTAATGAAAAACTGTTTTTT. Amino acid sequence: CASSPRSAGNEKLFF.

This chain connects TRBV9 to TRBJ2-7; D is possibly TRBD2 (7 bases). The CDR3 loop spans 14 amino acids. The germline CDR1 and CDR2 sequences are SGDLS and YYNGEE. V was trimmed by 1 base and J by 2 bases, leaving 10 bases between them. The CDR3 DNA reads as TGTGCCAGCAGCGTAAGGGGGGGACCCTACGAGCAGTACTTC. It yields the protein CASSVRGGPYEQYF. The full variable domain, completed using reference TRBV9 and TRBJ2-7, is DSGVTQTPKHLITATGQRVTLRCSPRSGDLSVYWYQQSLDQGLQFLIQYYNGEERAKGNILERFSAQQFPDLHSELNLSSLELGDSALYFCASSVRGGPYEQYFGPGTRLTVT.

The CDR3 nucleotides are TGCGCCAGCAGCCCACTTCTGCGGGGGGGCCGGCCGCCCGAGAATGAGCAGTTCTTC. Residues: CASSPLLRGGRPPENEQFF. The rearrangement uses TRBV4-1 and TRBJ2-1; 9 bases match TRBD2. The CDR3 consists of 19 residues. CDR1 and CDR2 (germline): MGHRA, YSYEKL. Germline trimming cut 4 bases from V and 7 bases from J; bases unmatched to any gene: 20.

The rearrangement links TRBV6-5 to TRBJ1-3, with unresolved D. V shed 8 bases and J shed 1 base, with 12 bases lying between them. The CDR3 runs to 14 residues. The germline V gene encodes CDR1 MNHEY and CDR2 SVGAGI. In DNA form, the CDR3 reads TGTGCCAGCGGGAGCGAGAGGTCTGGAAACACCATATATTTT. Amino acid sequence: CASGSERSGNTIYF.

This chain joins TRBV19 and TRBJ1-2; 10 bases align to TRBD1. This CDR3 is built from 16 residues. Trimming removed 5 bases from V and 4 bases from J; junction bases left unmatched: 10. Germline V gene sequence: CDR1 LNHDA, CDR2 SQIVND (reference sequence). For the CDR3, the DNA is TGTGCCAGTAGTTACACCGGGACAGGGGCTCTCTATGGCTACACCTTC. Its translation is CASSYTGTGALYGYTF. Supplemented by reference TRBV19 and TRBJ1-2, the full variable domain reads DGGITQSPKYLFRKEGQNVTLSCEQNLNHDAMYWYRQDPGQGLRLIYYSQIVNDFQKGDIAEGYSVSREKKESFPLTVTSAQKNPTAFYLCASSYTGTGALYGYTFGSGTRLTVV.

The chain recombines TRBV19 with TRBJ2-3, with 8 bases identical to TRBD2. After removal of 4 bases from V and 2 bases from J, the junction contained 5 bases not matched to a gene. The germline V gene encodes CDR1 LNHDA and CDR2 SQIVND (reference sequence). This CDR3 region has 15 residues. The CDR3 bases are TGTGCCAGTAGTAGAAGCGGGGGAGTCACAGATACGCAGTATTTT. Translated, it gives CASSRSGGVTDTQYF.

The V and J genes are TRBV6-1 and TRBJ2-7, with D possibly TRBD2 on 6 matching bases. The CDR3 length is 15 residues. Germline V gives CDR1 MNHNS, CDR2 SASEGT. Trimming took 6 bases from V and 0 from J, leaving 15 bases between them. The CDR3 DNA reads as TGTGCCAGCAGGGAGGGGCTACGAAGCTCCTACGAGCAGTACTTC. It encodes CASREGLRSSYEQYF.

The V and J genes are TRBV6-5 and TRBJ1-4; 7 bases line up with TRBD1. The CDR3 loop spans 16 amino acids. J lost 8 bases, V lost 3 bases, and 12 bases had no gene match. CDR1 is MNHEY, CDR2 SVGAGI, per germline. This CDR3 is CASSYGRGLDREKLFF. The CDR3 nucleotides read TGTGCCAGCAGTTATGGTAGGGGGCTGGATCGCGAAAAACTGTTTTTT.

J is TRBJ1-2 and V is TRBV7-2, with 7 bases identical to TRBD1. J was trimmed by 5 bases and V by 4 bases; bases with no gene match: 10. CDR1 is SGHTA, CDR2 FQGNSA, per germline. The CDR3 is 15 amino acids. The CDR3 reads CASSYAPGGDYGYTF. The CDR3 DNA is TGTGCCAGCAGCTATGCCCCAGGGGGAGATTATGGCTACACCTTC.

This chain links TRBV6-5 with TRBJ1-2; a weak D match, TRBD1 (5 bases). The CDR3 length is 13 residues. Trimming took off 4 bases at V and 7 bases at J, with 13 bases between the two ends. The germline V gene has CDR1 MNHEY and CDR2 SVGAGI. CDR3 sequence reads: CASSWMGGVGYTF. In DNA, the CDR3 is TGTGCCAGCAGTTGGATGGGAGGGGTTGGCTACACCTTC.

The chain links TRBV11-1 to TRBJ1-6, with D perhaps TRBD1 (5 bases). Trimming removed 6 bases from V and 8 bases from J, with 17 bases in between. The CDR3 consists of 15 residues. Germline V gene sequence: CDR1 SGHAT, CDR2 FQDESV (reference sequence). This CDR3 is CASSFHFTTDSPLHF. The CDR3 bases are TGTGCCAGCAGTTTTCACTTTACGACAGATTCACCCCTCCACTTT.

The J gene is TRBJ2-7, the V gene TRBV29-1; D is uncertain. The germline V gene has CDR1 SQVTM and CDR2 ANQGSEA. The CDR3 sequence is 12 residues long. V gave up 4 bases and J gave up 2 bases, with 9 bases separating them. CDR3 sequence: CSVVYAAYEQYF. The CDR3 DNA sequence: TGCAGCGTTGTTTACGCAGCCTACGAGCAGTACTTC.

This chain connects TRBV9 to TRBJ1-1; TRBD1 might be the D (5 bases). V was pared by 4 bases and J by 1 base, with 11 bases between. The CDR3 covers 14 residues. Germline V CDR1 and CDR2: SGDLS, YYNGEE. This chain's CDR3 is CASSSPDRNTEAFF. The CDR3 DNA reads TGTGCCAGCAGCTCCCCAGACAGGAACACTGAAGCTTTCTTT.

The chain is built from TRBV10-3 and TRBJ2-1; 9 positions match TRBD1. The CDR3 is 14 residues long. The germline gives CDR1 ENHRY, CDR2 SYGVKD. J lost 7 bases, V lost 9 bases, and 10 bases had no gene match. The CDR3 nucleotides are TGTGCCATAAGCCGGGACAGGGTTTTTAATGAGCAGTTCTTC. Protein: CAISRDRVFNEQFF.

The CDR3 sequence: CASGLVMRGLLRNSSYNEQFF. The CDR3, as DNA: TGTGCTAGTGGTTTGGTAATGAGGGGACTCCTGCGTAATAGCTCCTACAATGAGCAGTTCTTC. The rearrangement links TRBV12-5 to TRBJ2-1; tentatively, D is TRBD2 (6 bases). The CDR3 runs 21 residues. V lost 0 bases and J 0 bases, leaving 24 bases between the germline ends. Per the germline V gene, CDR1 is LGHNT and CDR2 is FRNRAP.

This CDR3 is CASSPHGGGLVTEAFF. For the CDR3, the DNA is TGTGCCAGCAGCCCACACGGCGGAGGGTTGGTGACTGAAGCTTTCTTT. The chain uses TRBV7-9 and TRBJ1-1; D not certain. V shed 5 bases and J shed 5 bases, with 21 bases lying between them. The CDR3 is 16 residues long. Germline assignment: CDR1 SEHNR and CDR2 FQNEAQ (reference sequence).

The V and J genes are TRBV29-1 and TRBJ1-2; 10 bases map to TRBD1. The V gene end was trimmed by 5 bases and the J gene end by 8 bases; junction bases not matched to a gene: 5. The CDR3 runs 12 residues. Germline V lookup: CDR1 SQVTM, CDR2 ANQGSEA. DNA for the CDR3: TGCAGCGTTTATGGACAGGGGGAGGGCTACACCTTC. It encodes CSVYGQGEGYTF. Together with reference TRBV29-1 and TRBJ1-2, the CDR3 gives the full variable domain: SAVISQKPSRDICQRGTSLTIQCQVDSQVTMMFWYRQQPGQSLTLIATANQGSEATYESGFVIDKFPISRPNLTFSTLTVSNMSPEDSSIYLCSVYGQGEGYTFGSGTRLTVV.

The chain employs TRBV5-1 and TRBJ1-1; no clear D. CDR1 and CDR2 (germline): SGHRS, YFSETQ. The ends were cut back, 0 bases at V and 3 bases at J, with 9 bases in the middle. The CDR3 contains 14 residues. In DNA form, the CDR3 reads TGCGCCAGCAGCTTGGATCTCCTCTACACTGAAGCTTTCTTT. It specifies CASSLDLLYTEAFF.

This sequence joins TRBV6-5 and TRBJ1-2, with D possibly matching TRBD1 (5 bases). Germline lookup yields CDR1 MNHEY and CDR2 SVGAGI. Trimming cost V 6 bases and J 6 bases, with 14 bases left between them. The CDR3 runs 13 residues. CDR3 in DNA: TGTGCCAGCAGCTCAGGGTCACGGAATGGCTACACCTTC. Protein product: CASSSGSRNGYTF.

V usage is TRBV29-1 and J usage is TRBJ1-6; 7 positions match TRBD1. CDR3 length: 13 amino acids. The junction had 7 bases not matched to a gene; V was cut back by 4 bases and J by 10 bases. Germline CDR1 reads SQVTM; CDR2 reads ANQGSEA. The CDR3 nucleotides read TGCAGCGTTGCGACAGGGTGGGGATCACCCCTCCACTTT. It yields the protein CSVATGWGSPLHF.